These 4 T cell receptor beta chains originate from one sample sequenced in a study of sequential checkpoint blockade in melanoma. Stated treatment: randomized to nivolumab then ipilimumab (arm A) or the reverse (arm B). TCRdb's copy holds only in-frame clones and misses some; the assay was immunoSEQ multiplex PCR. Of 40,000 or so clones in the sample, roughly 81% were seen once. Sequences were derived from CD8+ T cells sorted from blood (inferred from file names), sampled from a patient given nivolumab and ipilimumab in sequence. Receptors were obtained from a human donor with melanoma.

V and J are TRBV9 and TRBJ1-2; 11 bases are shared with TRBD1. V trimming: 0 bases; J trimming: 1 base; junction bases outside the gene matches: 8. Germline V gene lookup returns CDR1 SGDLS and CDR2 YYNGEE. The CDR3 spans 18 residues. CDR3 region: CASSVGWGQGVGNYGYTF. The CDR3 DNA reads TGTGCCAGCAGCGTAGGTTGGGGACAGGGGGTTGGTAACTATGGCTACACCTTC.

The chain is built from TRBV18 and TRBJ1-2; 7 positions match TRBD1. V gave up 2 bases and J gave up 4 bases; unmatched junction bases: 7. The germline V gene encodes CDR1 KGHSH and CDR2 LQKENI. The CDR3 runs to 15 residues. The DNA for the CDR3 is TGTGCCAGCTCACCAAGTTGGGACAGCTTCTATGGCTACACCTTC. It is translated as CASSPSWDSFYGYTF.

The chain uses TRBV19 and TRBJ2-2; D may be TRBD2 (6 bases). Deletions cut 2 bases from V and 5 bases from J, with 12 bases between. CDR3 length equals 15 residues. Germline CDR1 is LNHDA and CDR2 is SQIVND (reference sequence). The CDR3, as DNA: TGTGCCAGTAGTATATTCGGGGGTGGTACCGGGGAGCTGTTTTTT. Amino acids: CASSIFGGGTGELFF.

CDR3 nucleotide sequence: TGTGCCAGCAGCCCCTCCCTGAGCGGGGTCGCCGGGGAGCTGTTTTTT. Encoded protein: CASSPSLSGVAGELFF. The chain uses TRBV13 and TRBJ2-2; 7 positions match TRBD2. This CDR3 spans 16 amino acids. V was clipped by 5 bases and J by 6 bases; unmatched bases: 12. Per the germline V gene, CDR1 is PRHDT and CDR2 is FYEKMQ (reference sequence). The entire variable domain, with the rest obtained from reference TRBV13 and TRBJ2-2, is as follows: AAGVIQSPRHLIKEKRETATLKCYPIPRHDTVYWYQQGPGQDPQFLISFYEKMQSDKGSIPDRFSAQQFSDYHSELNMSSLELGDSALYFCASSPSLSGVAGELFFGEGSRLTVL.